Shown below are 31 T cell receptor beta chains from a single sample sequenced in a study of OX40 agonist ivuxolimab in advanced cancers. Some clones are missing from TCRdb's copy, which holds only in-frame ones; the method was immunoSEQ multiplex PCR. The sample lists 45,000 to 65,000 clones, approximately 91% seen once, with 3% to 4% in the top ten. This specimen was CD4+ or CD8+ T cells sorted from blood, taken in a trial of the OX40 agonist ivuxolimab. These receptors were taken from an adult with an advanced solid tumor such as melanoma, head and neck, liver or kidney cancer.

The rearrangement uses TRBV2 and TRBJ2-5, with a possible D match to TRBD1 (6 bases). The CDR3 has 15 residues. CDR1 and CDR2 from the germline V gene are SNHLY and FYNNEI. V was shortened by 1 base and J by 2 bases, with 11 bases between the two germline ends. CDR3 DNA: TGTGCCAGCAGTGAAGACAGGGTGGGGCAAGAGACCCAGTACTTC. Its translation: CASSEDRVGQETQYF. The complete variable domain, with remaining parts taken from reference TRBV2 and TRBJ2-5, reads EPEVTQTPSHQVTQMGQEVILRCVPISNHLYFYWYRQILGQKVEFLVSFYNNEISEKSEIFDDQFSVERPDGSNFTLKIRSTKLEDSAMYFCASSEDRVGQETQYFGPGTRLLVL.

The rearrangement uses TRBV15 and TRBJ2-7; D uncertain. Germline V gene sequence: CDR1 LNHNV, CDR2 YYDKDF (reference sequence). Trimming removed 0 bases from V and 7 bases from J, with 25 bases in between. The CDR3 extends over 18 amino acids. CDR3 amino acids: CATSRDPPGFRSQGEQYF. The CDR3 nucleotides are TGTGCCACCAGCAGAGACCCTCCCGGGTTTCGTTCCCAAGGGGAGCAGTACTTC.

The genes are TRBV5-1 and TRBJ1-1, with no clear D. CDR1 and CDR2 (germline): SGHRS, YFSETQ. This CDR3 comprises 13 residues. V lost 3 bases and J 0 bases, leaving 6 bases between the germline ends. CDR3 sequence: CASSSPVNTEAFF. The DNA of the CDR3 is TGCGCCAGCAGCTCCCCCGTGAACACTGAAGCTTTCTTT.

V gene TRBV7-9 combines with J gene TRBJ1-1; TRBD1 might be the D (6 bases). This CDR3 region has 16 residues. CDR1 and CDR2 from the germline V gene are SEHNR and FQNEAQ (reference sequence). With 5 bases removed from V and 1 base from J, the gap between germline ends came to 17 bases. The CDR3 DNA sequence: TGTGCCAGCAGCGCGGTAGGGGGGTGGGGGAACACTGAAGCTTTCTTT. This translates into CASSAVGGWGNTEAFF.

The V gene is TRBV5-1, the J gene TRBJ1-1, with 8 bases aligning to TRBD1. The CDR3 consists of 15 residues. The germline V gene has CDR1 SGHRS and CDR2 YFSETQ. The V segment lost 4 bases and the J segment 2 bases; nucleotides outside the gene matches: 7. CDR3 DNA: TGCGCCAGCAGCGTCCGGACAGGGTTTAACACTGAAGCTTTCTTT. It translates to CASSVRTGFNTEAFF.

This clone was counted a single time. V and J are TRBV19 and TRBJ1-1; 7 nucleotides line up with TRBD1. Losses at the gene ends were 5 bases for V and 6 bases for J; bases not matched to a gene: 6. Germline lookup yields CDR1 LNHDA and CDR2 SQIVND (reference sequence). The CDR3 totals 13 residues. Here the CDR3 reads CASSLGQVAEAFF. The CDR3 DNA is TGTGCCAGTAGTCTCGGACAGGTTGCTGAAGCTTTCTTT.

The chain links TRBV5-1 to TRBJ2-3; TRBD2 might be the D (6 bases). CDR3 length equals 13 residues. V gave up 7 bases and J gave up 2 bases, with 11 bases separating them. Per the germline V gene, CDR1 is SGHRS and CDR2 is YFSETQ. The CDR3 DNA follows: TGCGCCAGCGGGCGGGGTATCACAGATACGCAGTATTTT. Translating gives CASGRGITDTQYF.

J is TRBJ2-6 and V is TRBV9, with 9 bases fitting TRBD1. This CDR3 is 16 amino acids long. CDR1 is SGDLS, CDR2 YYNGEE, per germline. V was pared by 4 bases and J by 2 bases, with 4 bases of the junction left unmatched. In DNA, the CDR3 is TGTGCCAGCAGCCCAACAGGGGGCACTGGGGCCAACGTCCTGACTTTC. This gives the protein CASSPTGGTGANVLTF.

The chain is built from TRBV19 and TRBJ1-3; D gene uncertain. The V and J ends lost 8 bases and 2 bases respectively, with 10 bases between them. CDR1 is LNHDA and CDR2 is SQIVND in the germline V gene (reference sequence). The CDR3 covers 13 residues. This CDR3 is CASARVAGNTIYF. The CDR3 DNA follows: TGTGCCAGTGCCCGGGTCGCTGGAAACACCATATATTTT.

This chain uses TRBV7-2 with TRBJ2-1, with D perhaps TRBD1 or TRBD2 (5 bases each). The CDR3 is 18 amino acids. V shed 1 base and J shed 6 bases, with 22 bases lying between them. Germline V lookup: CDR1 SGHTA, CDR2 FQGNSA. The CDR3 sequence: CASSLDTSTGTVSNEQFF. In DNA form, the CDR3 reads TGTGCCAGCAGCTTAGACACCTCCACGGGGACGGTTAGCAATGAGCAGTTCTTC.

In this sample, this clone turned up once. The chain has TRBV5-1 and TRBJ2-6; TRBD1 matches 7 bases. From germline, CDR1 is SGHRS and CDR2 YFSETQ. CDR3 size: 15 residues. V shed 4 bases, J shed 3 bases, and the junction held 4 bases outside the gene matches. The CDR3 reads CASSQTGVGANVLTF. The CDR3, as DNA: TGCGCCAGCAGCCAAACAGGGGTTGGGGCCAACGTCCTGACTTTC.

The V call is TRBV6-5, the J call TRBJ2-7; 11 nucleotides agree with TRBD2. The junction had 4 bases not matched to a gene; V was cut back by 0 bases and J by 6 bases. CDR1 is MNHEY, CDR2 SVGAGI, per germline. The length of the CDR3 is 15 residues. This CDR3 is CASSYSQTSGIEQYF. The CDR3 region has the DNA TGTGCCAGCAGTTACTCCCAGACTAGCGGGATCGAGCAGTACTTC.

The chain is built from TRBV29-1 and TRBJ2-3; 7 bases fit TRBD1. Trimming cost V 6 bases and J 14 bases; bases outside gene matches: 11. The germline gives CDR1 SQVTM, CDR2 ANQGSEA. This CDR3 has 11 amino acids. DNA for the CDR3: TGCAGCGTACGAGACAGGGCCGCACCGTATTTT. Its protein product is CSVRDRAAPYF.

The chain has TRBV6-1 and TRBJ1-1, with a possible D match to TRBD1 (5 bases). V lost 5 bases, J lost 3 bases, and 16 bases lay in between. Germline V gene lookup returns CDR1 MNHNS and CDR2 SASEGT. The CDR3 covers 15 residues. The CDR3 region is CASSSGTSVDTEAFF. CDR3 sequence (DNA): TGTGCCAGCAGTTCCGGGACCTCGGTAGACACTGAAGCTTTCTTT.

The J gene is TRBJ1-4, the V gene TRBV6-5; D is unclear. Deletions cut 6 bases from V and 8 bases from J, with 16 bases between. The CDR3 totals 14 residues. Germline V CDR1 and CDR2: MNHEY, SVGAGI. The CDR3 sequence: CASSPRIVSEKLFF. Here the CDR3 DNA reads TGTGCCAGCAGCCCCCGGATCGTAAGCGAAAAACTGTTTTTT.

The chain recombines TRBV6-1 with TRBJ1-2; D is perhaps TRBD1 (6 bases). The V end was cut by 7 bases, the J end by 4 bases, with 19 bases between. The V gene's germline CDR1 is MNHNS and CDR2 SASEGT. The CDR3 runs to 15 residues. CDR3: CASTPEGGSFYGYTF. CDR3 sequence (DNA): TGTGCCAGCACCCCGGAAGGGGGAAGTTTCTATGGCTACACCTTC.

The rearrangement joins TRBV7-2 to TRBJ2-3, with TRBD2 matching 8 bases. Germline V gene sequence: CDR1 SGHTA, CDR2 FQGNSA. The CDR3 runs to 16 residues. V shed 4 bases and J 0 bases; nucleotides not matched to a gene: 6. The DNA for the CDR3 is TGTGCCAGCAGCTCCCTTAGCGGGGTAAGCACAGATACGCAGTATTTT. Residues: CASSSLSGVSTDTQYF. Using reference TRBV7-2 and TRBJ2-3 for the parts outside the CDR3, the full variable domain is GAGVSQSPSNKVTEKGKDVELRCDPISGHTALYWYRQSLGQGLEFLIYFQGNSAPDKSGLPSDRFSAERTGGSVSTLTIQRTQQEDSAVYLCASSSLSGVSTDTQYFGPGTRLTVL.

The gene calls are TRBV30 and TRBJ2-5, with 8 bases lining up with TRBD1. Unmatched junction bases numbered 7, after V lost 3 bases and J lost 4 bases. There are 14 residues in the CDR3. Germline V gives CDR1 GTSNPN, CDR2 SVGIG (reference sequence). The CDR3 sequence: CAWRRTGRGETQYF. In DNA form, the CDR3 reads TGTGCCTGGAGGAGGACAGGGCGAGGAGAGACCCAGTACTTC.

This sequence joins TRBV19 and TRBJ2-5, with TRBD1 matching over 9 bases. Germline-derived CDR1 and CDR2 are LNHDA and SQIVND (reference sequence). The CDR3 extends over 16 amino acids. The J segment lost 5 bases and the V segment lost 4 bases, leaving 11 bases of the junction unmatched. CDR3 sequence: CASSRTGTGIWETQYF. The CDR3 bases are TGTGCCAGTAGTAGGACCGGGACAGGGATATGGGAGACCCAGTACTTC. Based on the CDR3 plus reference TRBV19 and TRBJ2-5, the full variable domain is DGGITQSPKYLFRKEGQNVTLSCEQNLNHDAMYWYRQDPGQGLRLIYYSQIVNDFQKGDIAEGYSVSREKKESFPLTVTSAQKNPTAFYLCASSRTGTGIWETQYFGPGTRLLVL.

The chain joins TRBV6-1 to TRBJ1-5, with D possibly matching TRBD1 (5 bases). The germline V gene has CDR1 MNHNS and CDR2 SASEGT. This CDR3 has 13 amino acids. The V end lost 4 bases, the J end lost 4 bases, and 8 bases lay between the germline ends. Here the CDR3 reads CASSGQTNQPQHF. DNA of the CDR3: TGTGCCAGCAGTGGACAGACAAATCAGCCCCAGCATTTT.

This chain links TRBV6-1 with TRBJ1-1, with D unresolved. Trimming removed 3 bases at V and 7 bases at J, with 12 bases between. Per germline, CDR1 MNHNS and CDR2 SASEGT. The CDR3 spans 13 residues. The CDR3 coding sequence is TGTGCCAGCAGTGAGGGGTATCTTGGTGAAGCTTTCTTT. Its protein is CASSEGYLGEAFF.

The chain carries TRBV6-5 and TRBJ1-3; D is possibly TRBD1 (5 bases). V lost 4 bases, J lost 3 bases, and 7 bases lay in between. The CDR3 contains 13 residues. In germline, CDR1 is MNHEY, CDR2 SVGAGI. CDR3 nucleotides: TGTGCCAGCAGTTTAGGGGTTGGAAACACCATATATTTT. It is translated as CASSLGVGNTIYF.

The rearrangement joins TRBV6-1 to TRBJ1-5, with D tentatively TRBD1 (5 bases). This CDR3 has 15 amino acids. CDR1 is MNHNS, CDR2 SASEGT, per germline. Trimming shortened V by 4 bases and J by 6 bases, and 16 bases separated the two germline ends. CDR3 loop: CASSATTRGGQPQHF. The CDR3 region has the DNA TGTGCCAGCAGTGCTACGACAAGGGGCGGTCAGCCCCAGCATTTT.

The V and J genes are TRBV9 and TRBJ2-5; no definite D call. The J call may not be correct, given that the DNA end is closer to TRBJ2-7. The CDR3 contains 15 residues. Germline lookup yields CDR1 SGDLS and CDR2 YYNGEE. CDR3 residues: CASSVDVSSPYEQYF. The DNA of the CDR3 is TGTGCCAGCAGCGTAGATGTTTCAAGCCCCTACGAGCAGTACTTC.

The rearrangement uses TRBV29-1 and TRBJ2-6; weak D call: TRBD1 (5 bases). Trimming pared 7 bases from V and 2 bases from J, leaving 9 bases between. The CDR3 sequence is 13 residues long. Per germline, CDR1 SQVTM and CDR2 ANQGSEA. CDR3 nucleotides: TGCAGCGCCCGACAGCCTGGGGCCAACGTCCTGACTTTC. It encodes CSARQPGANVLTF.

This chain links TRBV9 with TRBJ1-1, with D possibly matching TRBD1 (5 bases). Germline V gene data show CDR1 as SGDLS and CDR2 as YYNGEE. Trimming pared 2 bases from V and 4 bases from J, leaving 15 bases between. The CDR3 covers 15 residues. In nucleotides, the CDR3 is TGTGCCAGCAGCGTTGGGGGGAGATGGGGCACTGAAGCTTTCTTT. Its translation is CASSVGGRWGTEAFF. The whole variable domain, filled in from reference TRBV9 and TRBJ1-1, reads DSGVTQTPKHLITATGQRVTLRCSPRSGDLSVYWYQQSLDQGLQFLIQYYNGEERAKGNILERFSAQQFPDLHSELNLSSLELGDSALYFCASSVGGRWGTEAFFGQGTRLTVV.

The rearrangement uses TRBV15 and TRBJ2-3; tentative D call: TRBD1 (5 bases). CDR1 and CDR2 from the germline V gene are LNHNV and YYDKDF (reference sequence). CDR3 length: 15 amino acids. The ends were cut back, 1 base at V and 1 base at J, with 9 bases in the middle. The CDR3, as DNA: TGTGCCACCAGCAGAGGGGGCCGGGGCACAGATACGCAGTATTTT. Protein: CATSRGGRGTDTQYF. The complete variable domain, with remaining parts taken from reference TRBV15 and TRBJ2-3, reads DAMVIQNPRYQVTQFGKPVTLSCSQTLNHNVMYWYQQKSSQAPKLLFHYYDKDFNNEADTPDNFQSRRPNTSFCFLDIRSPGLGDTAMYLCATSRGGRGTDTQYFGPGTRLTVL.

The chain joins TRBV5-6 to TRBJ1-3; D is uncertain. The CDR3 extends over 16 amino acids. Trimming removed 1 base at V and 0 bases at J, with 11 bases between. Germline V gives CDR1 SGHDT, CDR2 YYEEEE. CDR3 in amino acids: CASSLWTLPSGNTIYF. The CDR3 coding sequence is TGTGCCAGCAGCTTGTGGACGCTTCCCTCTGGAAACACCATATATTTT.

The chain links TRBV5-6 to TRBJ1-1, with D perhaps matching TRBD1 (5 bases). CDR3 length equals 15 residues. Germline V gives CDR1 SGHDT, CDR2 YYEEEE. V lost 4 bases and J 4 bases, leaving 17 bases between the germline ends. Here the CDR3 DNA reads TGTGCCAGCAGCAGAGGAGGGAGGGGACCCACTGAAGCTTTCTTT. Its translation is CASSRGGRGPTEAFF.

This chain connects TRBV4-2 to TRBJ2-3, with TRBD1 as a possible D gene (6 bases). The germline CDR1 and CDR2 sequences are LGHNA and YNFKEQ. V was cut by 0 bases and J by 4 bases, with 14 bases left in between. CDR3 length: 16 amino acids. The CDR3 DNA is TGTGCCAGCAGCCAAGAAGTCAGGGGAGCCGCAGATACGCAGTATTTT. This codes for CASSQEVRGAADTQYF.

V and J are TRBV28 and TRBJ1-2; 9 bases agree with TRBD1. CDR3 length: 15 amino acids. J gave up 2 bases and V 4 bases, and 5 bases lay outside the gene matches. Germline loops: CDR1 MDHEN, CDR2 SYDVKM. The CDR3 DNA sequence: TGTGCCAGCAGTTCAGGTGGACAGGGGAACTATGGCTACACCTTC. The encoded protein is CASSSGGQGNYGYTF.